This T cell receptor beta chain is drawn from a study of T-cell memory formation after mild COVID-19. About the study: In these data, TCR clusters were largely donor specific. General study points: Clones that got smaller from day 15 to 85 had even CD4/CD8, while clones growing later tipped toward CD4+. CD4+ contracting clones lay mainly in CM and EM, CD8+ ones in EMRA.

Germline CDR1 and CDR2: LNHDA and SQIVND (reference sequence). CDR3 size: 15 residues. Each CDR3 protein is one row after TCRdb ran MiXCR on the 5' RACE reads. Altogether a few hundred thousand distinct CDR3 sequences are present, under 30% being singletons, with the ten largest covering about an eighth. On this clonotype itself: Its specificity is not known. Mismatch with germline at one junction end may stem from a read error.

The receptor was derived from an adult woman who had mild COVID-19 (a few samples of this study predate the infection). Cell type and time point are not known. The chain recombines TRBV19 with TRBJ1-2, with D possibly being TRBD1 (5 bases). Specimen: PBMCs or a T cell subset sorted from them (not recorded which). This CDR3 is CASRVTNRPNSGYTF. CDR3 coding DNA: TGTGCCAGTAGGGTAACTAACAGGCCGAACTCTGGCTACACCTTC.